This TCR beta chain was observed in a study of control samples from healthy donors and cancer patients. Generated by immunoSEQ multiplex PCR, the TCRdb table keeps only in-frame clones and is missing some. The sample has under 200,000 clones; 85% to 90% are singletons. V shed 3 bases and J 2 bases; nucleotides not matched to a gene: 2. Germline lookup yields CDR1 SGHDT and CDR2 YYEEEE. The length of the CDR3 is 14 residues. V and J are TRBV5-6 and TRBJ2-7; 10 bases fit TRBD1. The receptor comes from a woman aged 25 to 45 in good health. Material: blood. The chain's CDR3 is CASSSGTGAYEQYF. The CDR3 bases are TGTGCCAGCAGCTCCGGGACAGGGGCCTACGAGCAGTACTTC.